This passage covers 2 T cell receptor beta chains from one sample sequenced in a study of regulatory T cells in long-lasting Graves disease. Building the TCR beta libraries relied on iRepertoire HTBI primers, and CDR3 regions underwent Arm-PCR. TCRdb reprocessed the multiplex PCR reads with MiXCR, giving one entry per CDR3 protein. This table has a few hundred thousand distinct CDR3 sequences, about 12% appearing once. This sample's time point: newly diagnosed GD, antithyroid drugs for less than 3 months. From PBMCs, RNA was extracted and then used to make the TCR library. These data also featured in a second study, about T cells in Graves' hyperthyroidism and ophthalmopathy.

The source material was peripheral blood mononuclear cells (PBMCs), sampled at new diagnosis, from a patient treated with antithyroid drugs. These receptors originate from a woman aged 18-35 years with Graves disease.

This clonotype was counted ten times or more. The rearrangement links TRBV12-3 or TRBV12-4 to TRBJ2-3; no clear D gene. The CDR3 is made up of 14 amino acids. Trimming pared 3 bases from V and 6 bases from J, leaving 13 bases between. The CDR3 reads CASSFGRPPDTQYF. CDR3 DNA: TGTGCCAGCAGTTTTGGTCGGCCACCGGATACGCAGTATTTT.

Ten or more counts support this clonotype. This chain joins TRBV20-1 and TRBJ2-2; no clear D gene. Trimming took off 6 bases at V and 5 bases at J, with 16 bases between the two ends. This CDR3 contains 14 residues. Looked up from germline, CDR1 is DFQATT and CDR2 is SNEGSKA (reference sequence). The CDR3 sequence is CSAQGPMRTGELFF. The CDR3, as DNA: TGCAGTGCCCAAGGACCGATGAGGACCGGGGAGCTGTTTTTT.